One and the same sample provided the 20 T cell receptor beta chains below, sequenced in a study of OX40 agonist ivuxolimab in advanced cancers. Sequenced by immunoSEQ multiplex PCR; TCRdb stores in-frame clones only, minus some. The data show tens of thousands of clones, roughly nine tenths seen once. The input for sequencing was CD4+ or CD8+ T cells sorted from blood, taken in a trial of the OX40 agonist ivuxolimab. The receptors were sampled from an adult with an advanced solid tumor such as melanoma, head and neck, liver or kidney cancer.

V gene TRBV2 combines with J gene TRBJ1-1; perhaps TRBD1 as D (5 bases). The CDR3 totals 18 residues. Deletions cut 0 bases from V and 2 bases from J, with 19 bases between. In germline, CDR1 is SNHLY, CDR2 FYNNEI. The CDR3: CASSEAVLRDGGNTEAFF. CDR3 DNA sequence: TGTGCCAGCAGTGAAGCGGTTCTCAGAGACGGGGGTAACACTGAAGCTTTCTTT.

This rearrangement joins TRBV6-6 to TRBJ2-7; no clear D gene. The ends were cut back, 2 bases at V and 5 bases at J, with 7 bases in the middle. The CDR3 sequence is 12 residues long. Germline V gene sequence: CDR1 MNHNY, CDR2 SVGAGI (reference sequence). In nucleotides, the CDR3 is TGTGCCAGCAGTTACCTGTCTCACGAGCAGTACTTC. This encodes CASSYLSHEQYF.

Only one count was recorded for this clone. This CDR3 reads CASSQEERSTDTQYF. The CDR3 DNA sequence: TGTGCCAGCAGCCAAGAAGAGCGGAGCACAGATACGCAGTATTTT. This sequence joins TRBV4-2 and TRBJ2-3; tentatively, D is TRBD2 (5 bases). Trimming cost V 0 bases and J 0 bases, with 7 bases left between them. The CDR3 extends over 15 amino acids. In germline, CDR1 is LGHNA, CDR2 YNFKEQ.

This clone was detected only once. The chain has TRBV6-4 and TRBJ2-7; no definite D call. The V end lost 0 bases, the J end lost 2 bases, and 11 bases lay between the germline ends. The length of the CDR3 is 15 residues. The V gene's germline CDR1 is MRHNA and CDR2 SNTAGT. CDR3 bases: TGTGCCAGCAGTGACTCGAGAGAGTACCCCTACGAGCAGTACTTC. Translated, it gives CASSDSREYPYEQYF.

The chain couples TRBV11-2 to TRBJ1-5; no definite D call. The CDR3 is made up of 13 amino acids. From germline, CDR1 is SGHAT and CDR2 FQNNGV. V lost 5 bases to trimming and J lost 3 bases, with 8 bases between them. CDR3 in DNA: TGTGCCAGCAGCGTGGGCCTCAATCAGCCCCAGCATTTT. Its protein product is CASSVGLNQPQHF.

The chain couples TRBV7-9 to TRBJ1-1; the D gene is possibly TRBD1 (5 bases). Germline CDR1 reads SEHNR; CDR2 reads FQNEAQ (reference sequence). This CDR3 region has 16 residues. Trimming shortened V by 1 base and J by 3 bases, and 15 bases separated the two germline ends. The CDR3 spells CASSLGGEGLDTEAFF. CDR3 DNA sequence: TGTGCCAGCAGCTTAGGGGGGGAGGGCCTGGACACTGAAGCTTTCTTT.

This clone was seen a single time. CDR3 amino acids: CASSEGDRSSYEQYV. CDR3 coding DNA: TGTGCCAGCAGTGAAGGGGACAGGAGCTCCTACGAGCAGTACGTC. The chain carries TRBV2 and TRBJ2-7, with TRBD1 matching over 8 bases. V gave up 1 base and J gave up 0 bases; unmatched junction bases: 2. This CDR3 has 15 amino acids. CDR1 and CDR2 from the germline V gene are SNHLY and FYNNEI.

CDR3 coding DNA: TGTGCCAGCAGCATCTCGTTAGGGCTAGCGGGAGAGGGTGAGCAGTTCTTC. This translates into CASSISLGLAGEGEQFF. The rearrangement links TRBV11-3 to TRBJ2-1; TRBD2 matches 10 bases. The CDR3 consists of 17 residues. CDR1 is SGHNT and CDR2 is YENEEA in the germline V gene. V was clipped by 5 bases and J by 9 bases; unmatched bases: 16.

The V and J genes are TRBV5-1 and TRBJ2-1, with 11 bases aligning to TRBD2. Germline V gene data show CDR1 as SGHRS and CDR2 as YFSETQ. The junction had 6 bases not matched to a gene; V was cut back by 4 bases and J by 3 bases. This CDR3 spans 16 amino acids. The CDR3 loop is CASSISGGAVYNEQFF. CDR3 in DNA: TGCGCCAGCAGCATTAGCGGGGGGGCCGTCTACAATGAGCAGTTCTTC.

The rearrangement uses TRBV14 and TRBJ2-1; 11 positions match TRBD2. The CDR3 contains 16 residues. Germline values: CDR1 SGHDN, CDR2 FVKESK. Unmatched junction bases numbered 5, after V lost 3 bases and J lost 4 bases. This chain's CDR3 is CASSHPTSGTYNEQFF. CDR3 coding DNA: TGTGCCAGCAGCCACCCGACTAGCGGGACTTACAATGAGCAGTTCTTC.

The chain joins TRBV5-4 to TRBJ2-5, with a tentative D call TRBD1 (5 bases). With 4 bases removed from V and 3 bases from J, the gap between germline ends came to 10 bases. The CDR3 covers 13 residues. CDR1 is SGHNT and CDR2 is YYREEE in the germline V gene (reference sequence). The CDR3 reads CASSEDMEETQYF. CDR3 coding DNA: TGTGCCAGCAGCGAGGACATGGAAGAGACCCAGTACTTC.

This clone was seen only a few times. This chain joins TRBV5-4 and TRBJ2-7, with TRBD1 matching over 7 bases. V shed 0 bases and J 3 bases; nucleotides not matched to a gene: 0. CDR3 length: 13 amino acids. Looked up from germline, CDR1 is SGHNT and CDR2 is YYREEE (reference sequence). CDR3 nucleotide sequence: TGTGCCAGCAGCTTGGACAGGGGCTACGAGCAGTACGTC. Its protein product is CASSLDRGYEQYV.

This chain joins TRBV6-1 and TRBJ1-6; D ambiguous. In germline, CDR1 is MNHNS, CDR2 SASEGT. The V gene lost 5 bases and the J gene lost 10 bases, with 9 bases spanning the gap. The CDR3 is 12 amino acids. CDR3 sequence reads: CASSTNGSPLHF. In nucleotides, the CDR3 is TGTGCCAGCAGTACAAACGGGTCACCCCTCCACTTT.

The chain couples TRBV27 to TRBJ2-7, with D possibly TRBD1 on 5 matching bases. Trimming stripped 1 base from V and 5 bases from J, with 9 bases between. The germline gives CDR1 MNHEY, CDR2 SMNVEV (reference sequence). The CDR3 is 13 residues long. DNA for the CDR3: TGTGCCAGCAGTTTATTTCAGGGAAACGAGCAGTACTTC. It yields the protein CASSLFQGNEQYF.

The CDR3 protein is CASSFGTTYEQYF. The CDR3 nucleotides read TGTGCCAGCAGTTTTGGCACCACCTACGAGCAGTACTTC. The chain joins TRBV27 to TRBJ2-7; D unclear. Germline V gives CDR1 MNHEY, CDR2 SMNVEV (reference sequence). Trimming cost V 3 bases and J 2 bases, with 8 bases left between them. CDR3 length equals 13 residues.

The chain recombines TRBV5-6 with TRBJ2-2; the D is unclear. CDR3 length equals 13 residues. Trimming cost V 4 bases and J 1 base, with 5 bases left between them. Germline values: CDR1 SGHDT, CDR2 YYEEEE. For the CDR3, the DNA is TGTGCCAGCAGCACTCGGAACACCGGGGAGCTGTTTTTT. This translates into CASSTRNTGELFF. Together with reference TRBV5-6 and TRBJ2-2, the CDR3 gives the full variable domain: DAGVTQSPTHLIKTRGQQVTLRCSPKSGHDTVSWYQQALGQGPQFIFQYYEEEERQRGNFPDRFSGHQFPNYSSELNVNALLLGDSALYLCASSTRNTGELFFGEGSRLTVL.

CDR3 DNA sequence: TGTGCCAGCAGCTTAGACGCAAATTCACCCCTCCACTTT. Translation gives CASSLDANSPLHF. This chain joins TRBV11-3 and TRBJ1-6; D unresolved. This CDR3 is built from 13 residues. CDR1 and CDR2 (germline): SGHNT, YENEEA. Trimming pared 0 bases from V and 7 bases from J, leaving 4 bases between.

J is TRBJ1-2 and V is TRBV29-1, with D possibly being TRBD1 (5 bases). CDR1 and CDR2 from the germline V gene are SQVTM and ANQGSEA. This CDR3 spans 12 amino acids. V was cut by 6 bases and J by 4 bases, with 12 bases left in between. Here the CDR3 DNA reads TGCAGCGTCCCCCGGGGGACCTATGGCTACACCTTC. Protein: CSVPRGTYGYTF.

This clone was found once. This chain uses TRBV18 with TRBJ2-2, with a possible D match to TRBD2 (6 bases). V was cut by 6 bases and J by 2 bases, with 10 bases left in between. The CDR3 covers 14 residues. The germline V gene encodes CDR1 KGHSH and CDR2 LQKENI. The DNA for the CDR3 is TGTGCCAGCTCCGGGGGAAAAAACACCGGGGAGCTGTTTTTT. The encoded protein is CASSGGKNTGELFF.

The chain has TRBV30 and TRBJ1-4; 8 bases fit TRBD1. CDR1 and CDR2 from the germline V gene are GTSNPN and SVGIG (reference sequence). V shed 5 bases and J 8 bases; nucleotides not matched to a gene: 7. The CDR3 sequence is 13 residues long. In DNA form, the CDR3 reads TGTGCCTGGCGACAGGGGTTGCCCGAAAAACTGTTTTTT. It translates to CAWRQGLPEKLFF.